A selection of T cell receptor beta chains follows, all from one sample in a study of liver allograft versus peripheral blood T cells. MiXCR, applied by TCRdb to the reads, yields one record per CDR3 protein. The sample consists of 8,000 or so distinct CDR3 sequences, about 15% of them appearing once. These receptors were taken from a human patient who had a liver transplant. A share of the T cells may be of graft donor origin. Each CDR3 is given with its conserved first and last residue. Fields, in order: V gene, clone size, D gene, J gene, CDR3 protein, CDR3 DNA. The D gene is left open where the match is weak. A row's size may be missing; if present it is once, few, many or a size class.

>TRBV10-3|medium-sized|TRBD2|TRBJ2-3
CAISHTSGRSTDTQYF
TGTGCCATCAGCCACACTAGCGGTCGAAGCACAGATACGCAGTATTTT
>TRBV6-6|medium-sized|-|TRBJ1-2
CASGGDIYGYTF
TGTGCCAGCGGGGGGGACATCTATGGCTACACCTTC
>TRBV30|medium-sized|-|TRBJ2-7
CAWSGNWGQYF
TGTGCCTGGAGCGGAAATTGGGGGCAGTACTTC
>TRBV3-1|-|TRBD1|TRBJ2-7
CASSRQGLIRF
TGTGCCAGCAGCCGACAGGGGCTGATTCGCTTC
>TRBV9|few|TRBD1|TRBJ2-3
CASNHTKEDRGGTDTQYF
TGTGCCAGCAACCATACTAAAGAGGACAGGGGGGGCACAGATACGCAGTATTTT
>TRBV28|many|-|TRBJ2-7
CASRDRQSSYEQYF
TGTGCCAGCAGGGACCGACAGAGCTCCTACGAGCAGTACTTC
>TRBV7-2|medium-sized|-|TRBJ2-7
CASSYTHAYEQYF
TGTGCCAGCAGCTACACACATGCCTACGAGCAGTACTTC
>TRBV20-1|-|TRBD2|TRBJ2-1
CSARGAGAYNEQFF
TGCAGTGCTAGAGGAGCGGGGGCCTACAATGAGCAGTTCTTC
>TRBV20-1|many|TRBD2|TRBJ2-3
CSARGGLADRTDTQYF
TGCAGTGCTAGAGGTGGGCTAGCGGACCGCACAGATACGCAGTATTTT
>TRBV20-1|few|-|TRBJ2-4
CSAAKTGKNIQYF
TGCAGTGCCGCAAAGACAGGCAAAAACATTCAGTACTTC
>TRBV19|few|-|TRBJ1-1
CASSVRSALEAFF
TGTGCCAGTAGTGTTCGGAGCGCGCTTGAAGCTTTCTTT
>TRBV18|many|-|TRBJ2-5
CASSPQLSQQETQYF
TGTGCCAGCTCACCCCAATTAAGTCAACAAGAGACCCAGTACTTC
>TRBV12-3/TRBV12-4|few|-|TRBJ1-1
CASSLLKDTEAFF
TGTGCCAGCAGTTTACTGAAGGACACTGAAGCTTTCTTT
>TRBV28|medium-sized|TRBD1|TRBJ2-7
CASRPDRGYEQYF
TGTGCCAGCAGACCCGACAGGGGGTACGAGCAGTACTTC
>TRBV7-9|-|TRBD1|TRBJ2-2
CASSSGTGSGELFF
TGTGCCAGCAGCTCAGGGACAGGGAGCGGGGAGCTGTTTTTT
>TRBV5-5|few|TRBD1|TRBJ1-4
CASSSTGTGVIEKLFF
TGTGCCAGCAGCTCAACCGGGACAGGGGTAATCGAAAAACTGTTTTTT
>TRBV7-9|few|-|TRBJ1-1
CASSLVAGFNAEAFF
TGTGCCAGCAGCTTAGTCGCAGGGTTTAATGCTGAAGCTTTCTTT
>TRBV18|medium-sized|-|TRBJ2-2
CASSPATGNTGELFF
TGTGCCAGCTCACCGGCCACAGGGAACACCGGGGAGCTGTTTTTT
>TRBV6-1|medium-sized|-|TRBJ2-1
CASSERQSTSYNEQFF
TGTGCCAGCAGTGAACGGCAATCGACCTCCTACAATGAGCAGTTCTTC
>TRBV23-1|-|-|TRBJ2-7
CASSQPTGTYEQYF
TGCGCCAGCAGTCAACCGACAGGCACCTACGAGCAGTACTTC
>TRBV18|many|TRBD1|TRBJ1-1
CASSPRTGGDTEAFF
TGTGCCAGCTCCCCGCGGACAGGGGGGGACACTGAAGCTTTCTTT
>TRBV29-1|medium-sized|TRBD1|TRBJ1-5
CSVSRDRDQPQHF
TGCAGCGTCTCTCGGGACAGGGATCAGCCCCAGCATTTT
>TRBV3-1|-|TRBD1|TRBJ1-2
CASSQYRDRGQGYTF
TGTGCCAGCAGCCAATACCGGGACAGGGGGCAGGGCTACACCTTC
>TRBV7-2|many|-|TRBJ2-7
CASSPHPGLSYEQYF
TGTGCCAGCAGCCCCCACCCGGGACTCTCCTACGAGCAGTACTTC
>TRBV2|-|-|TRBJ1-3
CASRQYSSGNTIYF
TGTGCCAGCAGACAGTATAGCTCTGGAAACACCATATATTTT
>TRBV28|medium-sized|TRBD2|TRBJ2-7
CASRFLAGVYEQYF
TGTGCCAGCAGATTTTTAGCGGGGGTCTACGAGCAGTACTTC
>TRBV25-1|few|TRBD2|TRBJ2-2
CASSVAGGIGELFF
TGTGCCAGCAGCGTAGCGGGAGGGATCGGGGAGCTGTTTTTT
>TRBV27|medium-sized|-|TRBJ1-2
CASSLDGTNYGYTF
TGTGCCAGCAGTTTAGACGGCACTAACTATGGCTACACCTTC
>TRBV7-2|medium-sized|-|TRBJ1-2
CASSLEWGADGYTF
TGTGCCAGCAGCTTAGAGTGGGGGGCGGATGGCTACACCTTC
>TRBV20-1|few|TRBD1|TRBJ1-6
CSAAKGRGDNSPLHF
TGCAGTGCTGCTAAGGGCAGGGGGGATAATTCACCCCTCCACTTT
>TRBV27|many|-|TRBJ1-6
CASSSTGHGLGSPLHF
TGTGCCAGCAGTAGCACGGGACACGGCTTAGGCTCACCCCTCCACTTT
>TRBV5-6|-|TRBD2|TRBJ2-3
CASSPVTSGGSATSDTQYF
TGTGCCAGCAGCCCGGTGACTAGCGGGGGTAGTGCCACGTCAGATACGCAGTATTTT
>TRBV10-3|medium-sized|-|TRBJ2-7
CATRLSSYEQYF
TGTGCCACCCGACTGAGCTCCTACGAGCAGTACTTC
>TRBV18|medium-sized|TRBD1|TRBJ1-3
CASSPLGTGAGNTIYF
TGTGCCAGCTCACCGCTGGGGACAGGGGCTGGAAACACCATATATTTT
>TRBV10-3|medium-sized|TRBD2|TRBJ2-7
CAISSGTSGGYSYEQYF
TGTGCCATCAGCTCCGGGACTAGCGGGGGCTACTCCTACGAGCAGTACTTC
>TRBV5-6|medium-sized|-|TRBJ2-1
CASSLAVTRALNEQFF
TGTGCCAGCAGCTTGGCTGTGACTAGGGCTTTAAATGAGCAGTTCTTC
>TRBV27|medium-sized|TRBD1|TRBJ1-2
CASTHLTGTGSVGVASYTF
TGTGCCAGCACCCACCTTACCGGGACAGGGTCCGTGGGGGTGGCTAGCTACACCTTC
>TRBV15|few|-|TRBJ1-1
CATSRANTGGRAEAFF
TGTGCCACCAGCAGAGCAAATACCGGGGGTCGCGCTGAAGCTTTCTTT
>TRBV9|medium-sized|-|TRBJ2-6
CASSDLRGEISGANVLTF
TGTGCCAGCAGCGACCTGAGGGGGGAGATCTCTGGGGCCAACGTCCTGACTTTC
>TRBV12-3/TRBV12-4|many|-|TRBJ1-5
CASRGEQGDQPQHF
TGTGCCAGCAGGGGTGAGCAGGGAGATCAGCCCCAGCATTTT
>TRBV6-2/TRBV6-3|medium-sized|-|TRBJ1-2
CASSPVPEDGYTF
TGTGCCAGCAGTCCCGTCCCTGAGGATGGCTACACCTTC
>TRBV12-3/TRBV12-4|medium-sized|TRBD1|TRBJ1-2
CASSLGGTGKRDGYTF
TGTGCCAGCAGTTTAGGAGGGACAGGGAAACGGGATGGCTACACCTTC
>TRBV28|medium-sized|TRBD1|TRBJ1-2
CASSLTGTVGYGYTF
TGTGCCAGCAGTTTGACCGGGACAGTAGGATATGGCTACACCTTC
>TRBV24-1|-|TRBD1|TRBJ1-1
CATSDSGQGVNTEAFF
TGTGCCACCAGTGATTCGGGACAGGGGGTTAACACTGAAGCTTTCTTT
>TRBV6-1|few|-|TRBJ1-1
CASSGLGGPTEAFF
TGTGCCAGCAGCGGGCTGGGGGGACCCACTGAAGCTTTCTTT
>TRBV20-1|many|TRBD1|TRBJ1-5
CSAREAGGRPQHF
TGCAGTGCTAGAGAGGCAGGGGGCAGGCCCCAGCATTTT
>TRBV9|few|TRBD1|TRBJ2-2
CASSPGQRTGELFF
TGTGCCAGCAGCCCGGGACAGAGAACCGGGGAGCTGTTTTTT
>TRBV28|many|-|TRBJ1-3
CASSLSTTVGGNTIYF
TGTGCCAGCAGTTTATCCACGACAGTAGGTGGAAACACCATATATTTT